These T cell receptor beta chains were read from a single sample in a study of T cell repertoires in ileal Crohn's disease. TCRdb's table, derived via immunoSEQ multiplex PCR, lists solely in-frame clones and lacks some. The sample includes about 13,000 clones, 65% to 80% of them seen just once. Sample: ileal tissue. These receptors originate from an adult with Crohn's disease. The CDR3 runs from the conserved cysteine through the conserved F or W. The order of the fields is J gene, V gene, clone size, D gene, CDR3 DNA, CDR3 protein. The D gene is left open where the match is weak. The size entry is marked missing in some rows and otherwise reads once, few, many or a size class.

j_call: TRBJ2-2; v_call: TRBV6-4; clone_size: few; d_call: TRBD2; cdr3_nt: TGTGCCAGCAGTGAACTAGCGGGAAACACCGGGGAGCTGTTTTTT; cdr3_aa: CASSELAGNTGELFF
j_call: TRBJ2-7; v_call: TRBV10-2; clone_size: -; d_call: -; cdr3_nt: TGCGCCAGCAGTGTAGGGGCGGCCAACTACGAGCAGTACTTC; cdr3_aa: CASSVGAANYEQYF
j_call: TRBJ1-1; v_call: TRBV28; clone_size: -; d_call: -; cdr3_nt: TGTGCCAGCAGTTTATTGGCAGGGAACACTGAAGCTTTCTTT; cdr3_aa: CASSLLAGNTEAFF
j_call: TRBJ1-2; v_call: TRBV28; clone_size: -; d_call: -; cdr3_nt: TGTGCCAGCAGTTTCGACGGCAACTATGGCTACACCTTC; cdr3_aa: CASSFDGNYGYTF
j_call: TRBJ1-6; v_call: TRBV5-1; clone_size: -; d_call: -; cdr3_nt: TGCGCCAGCAGCCCGGAGAGCTCCTATAATTCACCCCTCCACTTT; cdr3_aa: CASSPESSYNSPLHF
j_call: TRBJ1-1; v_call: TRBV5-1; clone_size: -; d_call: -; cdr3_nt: TGCGCCAGCAGCCCTCAGGGAAACGCTGAAGCTTTCTTT; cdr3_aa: CASSPQGNAEAFF
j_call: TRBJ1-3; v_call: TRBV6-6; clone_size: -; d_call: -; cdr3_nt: TGTGCCAGCCGCCCCGACTCCTCTGGAAACACCATATATTTT; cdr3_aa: CASRPDSSGNTIYF
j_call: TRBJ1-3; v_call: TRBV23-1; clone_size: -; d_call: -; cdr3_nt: TGCGCCAGCAGTCAATCGATCGGCAAGCCCTCTGGAAACACCATATATTTT; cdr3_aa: CASSQSIGKPSGNTIYF
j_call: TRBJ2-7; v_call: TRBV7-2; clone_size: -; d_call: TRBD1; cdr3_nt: TGTGCCAGCAGCGCCCTTAATACAGGGGTCGAGCAGTACTTC; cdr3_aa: CASSALNTGVEQYF
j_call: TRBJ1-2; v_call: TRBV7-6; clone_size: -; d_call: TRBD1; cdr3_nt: TGTGCCAGCAGCCCAAACGACAGGGCAGGCTATGGCTACACCTTC; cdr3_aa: CASSPNDRAGYGYTF
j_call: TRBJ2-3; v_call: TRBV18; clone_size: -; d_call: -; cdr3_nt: TGTGCCAGCTCACCAGGAGGAGATACGCAGTATTTT; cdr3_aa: CASSPGGDTQYF
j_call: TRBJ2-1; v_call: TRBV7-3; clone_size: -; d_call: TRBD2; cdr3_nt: TGTGCCAGCAGCTTAAAGCGGGGGAATGAGCAGTTCTTC; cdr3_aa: CASSLKRGNEQFF
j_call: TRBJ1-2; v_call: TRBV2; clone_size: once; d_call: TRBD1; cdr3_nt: TGTGCCAGCCAGAGGGAACAGGGGTCGAACTATGGCTACACCTTC; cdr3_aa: CASQREQGSNYGYTF
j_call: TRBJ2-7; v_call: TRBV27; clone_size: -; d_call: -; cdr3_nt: TGTGCCAGCAGTTCCCCGCCCCACGAGCAGTACTTC; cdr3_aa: CASSSPPHEQYF
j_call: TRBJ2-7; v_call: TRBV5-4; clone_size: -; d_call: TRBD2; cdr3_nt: TGTGCCAGCAGCGCAGCGGGGGGATTCTACGAGCAGTACTTC; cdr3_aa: CASSAAGGFYEQYF
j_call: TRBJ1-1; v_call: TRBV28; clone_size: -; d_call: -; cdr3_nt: TGTGCCAGCAGTTTACCAGGCTTAGTAATTGGGGGTTCTGAAGCTTTCTTT; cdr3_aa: CASSLPGLVIGGSEAFF
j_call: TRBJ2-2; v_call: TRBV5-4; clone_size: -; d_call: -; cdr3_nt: TGTGCCAGCAGCTGGCTATCGACCGGGGAGCTGTTTTTT; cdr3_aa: CASSWLSTGELFF
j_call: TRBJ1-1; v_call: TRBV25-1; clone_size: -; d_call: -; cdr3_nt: TGTGCCAGCAGTGCCGCTTTTGGGAACACTGAAGCTTTCTTT; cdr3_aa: CASSAAFGNTEAFF
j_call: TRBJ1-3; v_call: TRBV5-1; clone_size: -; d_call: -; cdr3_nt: TGCGCCAGCAGCTTGGCCGGAACCTCTGGAAACACCATATATTTT; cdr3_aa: CASSLAGTSGNTIYF
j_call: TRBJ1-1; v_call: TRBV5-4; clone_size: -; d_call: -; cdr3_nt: TGTGCCAGCAGCTTGGTACCCCAGGGCTACACTGAAGCTTTCTTT; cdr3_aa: CASSLVPQGYTEAFF
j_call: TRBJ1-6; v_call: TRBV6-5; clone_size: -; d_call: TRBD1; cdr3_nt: TGTGCCAGCAGTTACTCAAACGGACAGGCAAATTCACCCCTCCACTTT; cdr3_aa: CASSYSNGQANSPLHF
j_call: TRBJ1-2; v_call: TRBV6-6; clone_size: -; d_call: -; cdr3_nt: TGTGCCAGCACCGAACAGGAACGGCTTTTATTCTATGGCTACACCTTC; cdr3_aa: CASTEQERLLFYGYTF
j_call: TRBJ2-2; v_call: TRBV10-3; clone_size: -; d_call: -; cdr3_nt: TGTGCCATCAGTGAGAGAATTGCCGGGGAGCTGTTTTTT; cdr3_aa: CAISERIAGELFF
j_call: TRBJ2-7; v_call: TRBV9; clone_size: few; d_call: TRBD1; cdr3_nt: TGTGCCAGCAGCGTTTCCGGGACAGGGACGAAGCAGTACTTC; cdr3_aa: CASSVSGTGTKQYF
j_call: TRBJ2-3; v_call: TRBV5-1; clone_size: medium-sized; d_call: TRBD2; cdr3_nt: TGCGCCAGCATGAGGAGTATAGCGGGGGGAACAGATACGCAGTATTTT; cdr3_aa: CASMRSIAGGTDTQYF
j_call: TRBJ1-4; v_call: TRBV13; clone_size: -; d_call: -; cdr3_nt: TGTGCCAGCAGCTCCAGGGGACCGATTGAAAAACTGTTTTTT; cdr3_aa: CASSSRGPIEKLFF
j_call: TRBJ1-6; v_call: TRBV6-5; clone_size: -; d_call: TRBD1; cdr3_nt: TGTGCCAGCAGTTACTCGAGGTCAGGGGGCGGTTCACCCCTCCACTTT; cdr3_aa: CASSYSRSGGGSPLHF
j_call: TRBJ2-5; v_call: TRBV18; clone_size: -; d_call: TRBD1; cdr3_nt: TGTGCCAGCGCCCAGGGGGAACAAGAGACCCAGTACTTC; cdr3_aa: CASAQGEQETQYF
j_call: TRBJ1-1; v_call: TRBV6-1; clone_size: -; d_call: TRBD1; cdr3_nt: TGTGCCAGCAGTTTCTCAAGGGGGCGCTTAGCTTTCTTT; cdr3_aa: CASSFSRGRLAFF
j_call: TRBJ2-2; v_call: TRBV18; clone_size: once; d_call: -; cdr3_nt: TGTGCCAGCTCAGATTCCGGGGAGCTGTTTTTT; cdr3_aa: CASSDSGELFF
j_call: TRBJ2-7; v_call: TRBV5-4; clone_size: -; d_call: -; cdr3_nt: TGTGCCAGCAGCTCCATACAGGGCTCCTACGAGCAGTACTTC; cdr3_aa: CASSSIQGSYEQYF
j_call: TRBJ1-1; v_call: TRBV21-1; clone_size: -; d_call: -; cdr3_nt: TGTGCCAGCAGCAGAAGGGATATCGGGAAGAGTGTATGGAGAAACCGGGGCACTGAAGCTTTCTTT; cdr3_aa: CASSRRDIGKSVWRNRGTEAFF
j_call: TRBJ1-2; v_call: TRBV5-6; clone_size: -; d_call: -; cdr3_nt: TGTGCCAGCACCCGGGACTCCCATGGCTACACCTTC; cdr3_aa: CASTRDSHGYTF
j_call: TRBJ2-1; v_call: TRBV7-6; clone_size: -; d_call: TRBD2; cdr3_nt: TGTGCCAGCAGCTCCGGGACCGGGGGGATTGGGGAGCAGTTCTTC; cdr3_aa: CASSSGTGGIGEQFF
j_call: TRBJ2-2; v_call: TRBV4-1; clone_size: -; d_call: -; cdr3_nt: TGCGCCAGCAGCTATTCGGCCCTGGGGCACGGGGAGCTGTTTTTT; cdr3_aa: CASSYSALGHGELFF
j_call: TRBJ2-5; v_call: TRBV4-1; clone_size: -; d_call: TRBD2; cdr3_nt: TGCGCCAGCAGCCAATTCGGGACTAGCGCAAACCTAGCAGAGACCCAGTACTTC; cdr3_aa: CASSQFGTSANLAETQYF
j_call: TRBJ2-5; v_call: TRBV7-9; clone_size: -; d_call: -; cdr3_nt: TGTGCCAGCATCCCGGTGGGGTGGGAGACCCAGTACTTC; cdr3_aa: CASIPVGWETQYF
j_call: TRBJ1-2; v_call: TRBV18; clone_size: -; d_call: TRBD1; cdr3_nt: TGTGCCAGCTCACCCATCGACAGGGGCTCTAACTATGGCTACACCTTC; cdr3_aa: CASSPIDRGSNYGYTF
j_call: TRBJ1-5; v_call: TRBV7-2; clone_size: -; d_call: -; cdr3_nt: TGTGCCAGCAGCTCGCAGGCCCCGGGAAGCAATCAGCCCCAGCATTTT; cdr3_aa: CASSSQAPGSNQPQHF
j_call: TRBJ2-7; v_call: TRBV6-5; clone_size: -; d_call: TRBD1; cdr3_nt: TGTGCCAGCAGTCGACCACAGGGGGGACACTACGAGCAGTACTTC; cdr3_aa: CASSRPQGGHYEQYF
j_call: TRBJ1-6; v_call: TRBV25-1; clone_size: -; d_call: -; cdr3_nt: TGTGCCAGCAGTGAATTCGGAGATTTGGGGGCATATAATTCACCCCTCCACTTT; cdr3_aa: CASSEFGDLGAYNSPLHF
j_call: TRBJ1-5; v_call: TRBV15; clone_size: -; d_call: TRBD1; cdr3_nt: TGTGCCACCAGCAGAGAAAACAGGGGGCACCAGCCCCAGCATTTT; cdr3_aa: CATSRENRGHQPQHF
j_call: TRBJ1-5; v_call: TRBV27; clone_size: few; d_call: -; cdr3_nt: TGTGCCAGCAGCGTCAAGTTCGGAGAGAATCAGCCCCAGCATTTT; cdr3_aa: CASSVKFGENQPQHF
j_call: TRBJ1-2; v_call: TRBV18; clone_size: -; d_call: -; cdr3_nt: TGTGCCAGCTCACCAGACAAGGTCAACTATGGCTACACCTTC; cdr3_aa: CASSPDKVNYGYTF
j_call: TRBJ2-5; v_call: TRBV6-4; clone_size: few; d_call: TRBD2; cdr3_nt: TGTGCCAGCAGTCGACTAGCGGGGGACCAAGAGACCCAGTACTTC; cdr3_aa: CASSRLAGDQETQYF
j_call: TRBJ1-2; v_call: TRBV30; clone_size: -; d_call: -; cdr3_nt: TGTGCCTGGAGTGTAGCGGCAGGAGCGTGGAACTATGGCTACACCTTC; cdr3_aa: CAWSVAAGAWNYGYTF
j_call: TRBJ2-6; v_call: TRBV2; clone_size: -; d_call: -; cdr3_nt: TGTGCCAGCACCGAAGGGGGATCTGGGGCCAACGTCCTGACTTTC; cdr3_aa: CASTEGGSGANVLTF
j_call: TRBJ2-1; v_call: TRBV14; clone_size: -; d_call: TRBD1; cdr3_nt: TGTGCCAGCAGCCCCTATGGGACAGGTTACAATGAGCAGTTCTTC; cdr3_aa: CASSPYGTGYNEQFF
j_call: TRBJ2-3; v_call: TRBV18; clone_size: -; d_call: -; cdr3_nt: TGTGCCAGCTCCCCTTCGTGGGGGACTGGAAGCACAGATACGCAGTATTTT; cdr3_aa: CASSPSWGTGSTDTQYF
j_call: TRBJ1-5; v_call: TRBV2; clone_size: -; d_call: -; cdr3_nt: TGTGCCAGCAGGGGCGGGGATTATAGCAATCAGCCCCAGCATTTT; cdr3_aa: CASRGGDYSNQPQHF
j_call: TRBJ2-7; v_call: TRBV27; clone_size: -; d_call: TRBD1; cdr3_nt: TGTGCCAGCAGCTGGGACAGGGGAAACGAGCAGTACTTC; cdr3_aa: CASSWDRGNEQYF
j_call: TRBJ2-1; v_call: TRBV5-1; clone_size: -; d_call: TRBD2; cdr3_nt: TGCGCCAGCAGCTTAGCGGGGCCCTACAATGAGCAGTTCTTC; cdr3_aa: CASSLAGPYNEQFF